Listed here is a single T cell receptor beta chain. Repertoires were generated with immunoSEQ multiplex PCR, while TCRdb's copy carries only in-frame clones and drops some. Among some 230,000 clones listed, more than 80% were seen once. This entry is derived from a study of blood T cell repertoires in COVID-19. For the study at large: The origin of the acute and convalescent COVID-19 samples was the United States, Italy and Spain.

The sample comprised peripheral blood. The TCR originated in a man aged 25-40 years who had recovered from COVID-19.

CDR3 protein: CASSLGSGGPLNTQYF. The CDR3 DNA is TGTGCCAGCAGCTTAGGCAGCGGGGGGCCTCTGAATACGCAGTATTTT. The V gene is TRBV7-2, the J gene TRBJ2-3; 9 bases match TRBD2. The germline gives CDR1 SGHTA, CDR2 FQGNSA. This CDR3 spans 16 amino acids. V shed 1 base, J shed 7 bases, and the junction held 9 bases outside the gene matches.